Following are 13 T cell receptor beta chains from one sample sequenced in a study of T cells after yellow fever vaccination (dated by TCRdb to about 2019). The method behind the library was 5' RACE. Sequencing was performed on an Illumina HiSeq 2500. In-frame beta chains were kept once TCRdb had trimmed the public reads at Q25 with fastp and called clones with MiXCR. Merged by CDR3 protein, the rows form single entries marked with the most common genes and DNA. For this sample there are roughly 500,000 distinct CDR3 sequences; 15% to 20% appear just once. The ten largest clonotypes hold around an eighth of the sample. What the treatment or condition label conveys for this sample: live attenuated yellow fever vaccine strain. Sample: PBMCs, taken 15 days after the yellow fever booster vaccination. The receptors stem from a man between 25 and 39 years old who received the YFV17D yellow fever vaccine.

The table lists this clonotype with a few counts. The chain recombines TRBV27 with TRBJ2-6; 8 bases agree with TRBD1. Unmatched junction bases numbered 10, after V lost 2 bases and J lost 4 bases. CDR3 length: 18 residues. Per the germline V gene, CDR1 is MNHEY and CDR2 is SMNVEV (reference sequence). The CDR3 spells CASSLNMAGGLGANVLTF. CDR3 bases: TGTGCCAGCAGTTTAAATATGGCAGGGGGCTTGGGGGCCAACGTCCTGACTTTC.

The chain joins TRBV7-3 to TRBJ2-2; TRBD2 matches 8 bases. Trimming at V came to 0 bases and at J to 5 bases, leaving 5 bases not matched to a gene. The CDR3 totals 16 residues. CDR1 and CDR2 from the germline V gene are SGHTA and FQGTGA. The DNA for the CDR3 is TGTGCCAGCAGCTTAACTGGACTAGCTGATACCGGGGAGCTGTTTTTT. Residues: CASSLTGLADTGELFF.

The rearrangement links TRBV28 to TRBJ2-2, with 11 bases identical to TRBD2. Germline lookup yields CDR1 MDHEN and CDR2 SYDVKM. CDR3 length equals 14 residues. V lost 10 bases and J lost 9; bases outside the gene matches: 10. The CDR3 spells CATRPLAGAWELFF. CDR3 DNA sequence: TGTGCCACCAGACCACTAGCGGGAGCGTGGGAGCTGTTTTTT. Based on the CDR3 plus reference TRBV28 and TRBJ2-2, the full variable domain is DVKVTQSSRYLVKRTGEKVFLECVQDMDHENMFWYRQDPGLGLRLIYFSYDVKMKEKGDIPEGYSVSREKKERFSLILESASTNQTSMYLCATRPLAGAWELFFGEGSRLTVL.

This clonotype has at least ten counts. The V call is TRBV7-8, the J call TRBJ2-7; D may correspond to TRBD1 or TRBD2 (5 bases each). V shed 4 bases and J shed 0 bases, with 7 bases lying between them. The CDR3 has 13 residues. Germline CDR1 is SGHVS and CDR2 is FQNEAQ. In nucleotides, the CDR3 is TGTGCCAGCAGCTCCGGGGCCTCCTACGAGCAGTACTTC. This translates into CASSSGASYEQYF.

As regards this clonotype: At one boundary the junction diverges from the germline segment, which might be a read error. The chain has TRBV7-9 and TRBJ2-3; 14 nucleotides line up with TRBD2. The CDR3 loop spans 16 amino acids. The germline V gene encodes CDR1 SEHNR and CDR2 FQNEAQ (reference sequence). CDR3 DNA: TGTGCCAGCAGCTTAGTCGGACTAGCGGGAGGAGATACGCCGTATTTT. Translating gives CASSLVGLAGGDTPYF.

This clonotype appeared a few times. This chain joins TRBV11-2 and TRBJ2-7; a possible D gene is TRBD1 (7 bases). The CDR3 loop spans 16 amino acids. CDR1 and CDR2 (germline): SGHAT, FQNNGV. The V end lost 0 bases, the J end lost 3 bases, and 15 bases lay between the germline ends. The CDR3 protein is CASSLDGGTAFYEQYF. The DNA for the CDR3 is TGTGCCAGCAGCTTAGATGGGGGGACAGCTTTCTACGAGCAGTACTTC.

There are a few counts of this clonotype. The V gene is TRBV9, the J gene TRBJ2-2; TRBD2 is a possible D gene (5 bases). The CDR3 covers 13 residues. The ends were cut back, 3 bases at V and 13 bases at J, with 16 bases in the middle. Germline V gene lookup returns CDR1 SGDLS and CDR2 YYNGEE. In DNA, the CDR3 is TGTGCCAGCAGCGCCGAGGGTATATGGATGCTGTTTTTT. It encodes CASSAEGIWMLFF.

This clonotype was seen a handful of times. The chain combines TRBV3-1 with TRBJ2-1, with 14 bases matching TRBD2. CDR1 is LGHDT and CDR2 is YNNKEL in the germline V gene (reference sequence). The CDR3 loop spans 19 amino acids. Trimming removed 0 bases from V and 4 bases from J; junction bases left unmatched: 8. The CDR3 coding sequence is TGTGCCAGCAGCCAAGATCTGACTAGCGGGAGGGGGTTTTACAATGAGCAGTTCTTC. It translates to CASSQDLTSGRGFYNEQFF.

CDR3 sequence reads: CSANRRNTEAFF. The CDR3 DNA follows: TGCAGTGCTAACCGTCGTAACACTGAAGCTTTCTTT. The chain is built from TRBV20-1 and TRBJ1-1; D is ambiguous. CDR1 DFQATT and CDR2 SNEGSKA come from the germline V gene (reference sequence). The V and J ends lost 4 bases and 2 bases respectively, with 8 bases between them. The CDR3 covers 12 residues.

The CDR3 is CSVHGGSNTGELFF. Written as DNA, the CDR3 is TGCAGCGTCCACGGGGGATCGAACACCGGGGAGCTGTTTTTT. This chain joins TRBV29-1 and TRBJ2-2; possible D gene TRBD2, 6 bases. Germline V gene lookup returns CDR1 SQVTM and CDR2 ANQGSEA. CDR3 length: 14 amino acids. V was trimmed by 6 bases and J by 0 bases, leaving 11 bases between them.

The J gene is TRBJ2-1, the V gene TRBV3-1; D not resolved. V lost 2 bases to trimming and J lost 10 bases, with 6 bases between them. The CDR3 has 11 amino acids. Germline lookup yields CDR1 LGHDT and CDR2 YNNKEL (reference sequence). Here the CDR3 DNA reads TGTGCCAGCAGCCAACTAGAGGAGCAGTTCTTC. This codes for CASSQLEEQFF.

This clonotype was recorded a few times. The rearrangement uses TRBV20-1 and TRBJ2-5; D uncertain. With 4 bases removed from V and 5 bases from J, the gap between germline ends came to 17 bases. Germline V gives CDR1 DFQATT, CDR2 SNEGSKA (reference sequence). CDR3 length equals 14 residues. In nucleotides, the CDR3 is TGCAGTGCTATCCAATCCACATTGGCGGAGACCCAGTACTTC. This translates into CSAIQSTLAETQYF.

The chain links TRBV6-2 or TRBV6-3 to TRBJ2-1, with D tentatively TRBD1 or TRBD2 (6 bases each). CDR3 length: 16 residues. Deletions cut 2 bases from V and 4 bases from J, with 15 bases between. The germline V gene encodes CDR1 MNHEY and CDR2 SVGEGT. The CDR3 spells CASSYVTGAGYNEQFF. CDR3 nucleotides: TGTGCCAGCAGTTACGTAACGGGGGCGGGGTACAATGAGCAGTTCTTC.